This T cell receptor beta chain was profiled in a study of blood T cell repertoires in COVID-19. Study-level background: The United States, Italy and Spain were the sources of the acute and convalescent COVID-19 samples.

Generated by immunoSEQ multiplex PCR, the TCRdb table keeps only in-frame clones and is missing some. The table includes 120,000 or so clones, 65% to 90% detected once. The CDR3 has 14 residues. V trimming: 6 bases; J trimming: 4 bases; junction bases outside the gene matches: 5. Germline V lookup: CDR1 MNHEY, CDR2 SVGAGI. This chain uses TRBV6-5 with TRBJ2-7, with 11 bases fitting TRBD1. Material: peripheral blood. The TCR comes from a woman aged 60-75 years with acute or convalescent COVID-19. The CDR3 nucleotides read TGTGCCAGCAGCGGACAGGGGGCCGATTACGAGCAGTACTTC. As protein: CASSGQGADYEQYF.